Listed here is a single T cell receptor beta chain. What it recognizes is unknown. TCR beta cDNA was made by 5'RACE template switching with UMIs. TCRdb reprocessed the 5' RACE reads and keeps a single row for each CDR3 protein, giving no DNA. The listing contains about 380,000 distinct CDR3 sequences. The record originates from a study of T cells expressing NK-cell markers. At the level of the study: In sorted CD3+CD56+NKG2C+, CD3+CD56+NKG2C- and CD3+CD56-NKG2C+ T cells, TCR beta repertoires were obtained. The study sequenced eight donors, seven HCMV-seropositive and one seronegative.

Study observations and caveats: Expanded NKG2C+ T cell clones were not confirmed as HCMV-specific.

CDR3 length equals 13 residues. The chain links TRBV12-3 or TRBV12-4 to TRBJ1-2. The sequence came from a man aged 18 to 69 in good health. The sample comprised blood T cells: a sorted CD56 or NKG2C T cell subset, CD4+ or CD8+ T cells, or bulk PBMC T cells (not recorded which). The CDR3 is CASSLIRQDGYTF.